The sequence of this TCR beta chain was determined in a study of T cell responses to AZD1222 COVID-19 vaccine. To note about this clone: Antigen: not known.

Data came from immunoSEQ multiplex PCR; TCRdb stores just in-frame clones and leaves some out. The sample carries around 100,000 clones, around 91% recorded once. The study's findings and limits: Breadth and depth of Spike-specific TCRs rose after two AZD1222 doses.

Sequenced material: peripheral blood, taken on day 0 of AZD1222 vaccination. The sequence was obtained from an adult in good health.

CDR3: CASGMGWGNEQFF. The CDR3 nucleotides read TGTGCCAGTGGCATGGGGTGGGGCAATGAGCAGTTCTTC. The chain is built from TRBV9 and TRBJ2-1; D is ambiguous. With 8 bases removed from V and 6 bases from J, the gap between germline ends came to 15 bases. This CDR3 has 13 amino acids. CDR1 and CDR2 (germline): SGDLS, YYNGEE.